This T cell receptor beta chain derives from a study of cytotoxic CD8 clonotypes in ibrutinib-treated CLL. The wider study: Responses comprised 24 partial and 2 complete; at median roughly 64 months, about 14 remained remitted and some twelve progressed.

Study results and limitations: Investigators sampled sustained-remission and progressing patients at differing times. Clonality was higher at baseline than in age-matched healthy donors and tracked circulating CD8+ T-cell counts.

The CDR3 totals 13 residues. Per germline, CDR1 ENHRY and CDR2 SYGVKD. V was shortened by 10 bases and J by 2 bases, with 14 bases between the two germline ends. This clone turned up a few times. Its antigen is unidentified. The protocol was immunoSEQ multiplex PCR, while the TCRdb copy is restricted to in-frame clones and leaves out a portion. The table records 250,000 to 350,000 clones, approximately 79% of them present only once. The TCR sequence derives from a human donor with chronic lymphocytic leukemia. Here the sequenced sample was PBMCs, taken at disease progression, from a patient treated with ibrutinib. The V call is TRBV10-3, the J call TRBJ2-5; D may be TRBD2 (7 bases). CDR3 coding DNA: TGTGCCACCACGGGGGGCGATCAAGAGACCCAGTACTTC. Translation: CATTGGDQETQYF.